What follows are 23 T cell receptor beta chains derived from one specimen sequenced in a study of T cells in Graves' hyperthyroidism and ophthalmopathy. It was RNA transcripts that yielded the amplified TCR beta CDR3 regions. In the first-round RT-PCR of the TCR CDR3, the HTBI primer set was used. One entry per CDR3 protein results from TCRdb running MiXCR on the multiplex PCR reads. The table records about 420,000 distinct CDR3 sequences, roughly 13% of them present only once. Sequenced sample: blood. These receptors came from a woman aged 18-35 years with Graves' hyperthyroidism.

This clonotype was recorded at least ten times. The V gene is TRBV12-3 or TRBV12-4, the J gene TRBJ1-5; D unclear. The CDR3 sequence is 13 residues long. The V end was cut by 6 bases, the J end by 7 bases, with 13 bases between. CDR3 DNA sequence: TGTGCCAGCAGCCCCGAGGATGGACAGCCCCAGCATTTT. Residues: CASSPEDGQPQHF.

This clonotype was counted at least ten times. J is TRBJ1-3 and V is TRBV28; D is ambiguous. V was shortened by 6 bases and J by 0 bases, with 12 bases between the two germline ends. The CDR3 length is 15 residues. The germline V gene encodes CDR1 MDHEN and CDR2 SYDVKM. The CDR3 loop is CASRHPLASGNTIYF. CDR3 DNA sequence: TGTGCCAGCAGACACCCCCTGGCCTCTGGAAACACCATATATTTT.

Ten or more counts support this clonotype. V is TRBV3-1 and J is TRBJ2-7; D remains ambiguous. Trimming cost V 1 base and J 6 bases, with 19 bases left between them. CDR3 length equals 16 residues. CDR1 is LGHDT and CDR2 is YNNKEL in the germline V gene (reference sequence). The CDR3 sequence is CASSQGAPPFSGEQYF. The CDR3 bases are TGTGCCAGCAGCCAAGGGGCACCGCCTTTCTCCGGCGAGCAGTACTTC.

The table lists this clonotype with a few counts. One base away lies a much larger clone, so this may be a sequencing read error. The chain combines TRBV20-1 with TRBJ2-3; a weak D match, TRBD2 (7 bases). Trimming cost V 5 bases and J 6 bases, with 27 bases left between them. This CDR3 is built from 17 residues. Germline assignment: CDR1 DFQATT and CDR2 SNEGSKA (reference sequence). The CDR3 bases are TGCAGTGCTCCATCCTATCAGGGGCGACCAGCGGGGGATACGCAGTATTTT. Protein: CSAPSYQGRPAGDTQYF.

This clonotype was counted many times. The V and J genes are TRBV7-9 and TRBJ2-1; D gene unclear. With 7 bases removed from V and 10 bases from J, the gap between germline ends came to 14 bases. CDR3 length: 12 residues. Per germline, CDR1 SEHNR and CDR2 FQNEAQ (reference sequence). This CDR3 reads CASTSEVREQFF. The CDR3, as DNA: TGTGCCAGCACCTCTGAGGTTCGGGAGCAGTTCTTC.

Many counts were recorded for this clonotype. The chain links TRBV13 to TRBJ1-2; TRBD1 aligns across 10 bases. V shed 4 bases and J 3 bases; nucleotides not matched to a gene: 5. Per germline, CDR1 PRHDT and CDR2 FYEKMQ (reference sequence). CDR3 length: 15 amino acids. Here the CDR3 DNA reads TGTGCCAGCAGCTCCCGGGACAGGGGTGACTATGGCTACACCTTC. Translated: CASSSRDRGDYGYTF. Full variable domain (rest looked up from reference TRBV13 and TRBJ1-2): AAGVIQSPRHLIKEKRETATLKCYPIPRHDTVYWYQQGPGQDPQFLISFYEKMQSDKGSIPDRFSAQQFSDYHSELNMSSLELGDSALYFCASSSRDRGDYGYTFGSGTRLTVV.

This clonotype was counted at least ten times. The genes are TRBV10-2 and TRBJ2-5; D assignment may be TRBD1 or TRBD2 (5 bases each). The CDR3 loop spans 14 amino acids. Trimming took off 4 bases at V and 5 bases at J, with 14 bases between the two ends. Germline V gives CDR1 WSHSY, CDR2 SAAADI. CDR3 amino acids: CASSGQGGGETQYF. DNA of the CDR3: TGCGCCAGCAGTGGCCAGGGTGGAGGCGAGACCCAGTACTTC.

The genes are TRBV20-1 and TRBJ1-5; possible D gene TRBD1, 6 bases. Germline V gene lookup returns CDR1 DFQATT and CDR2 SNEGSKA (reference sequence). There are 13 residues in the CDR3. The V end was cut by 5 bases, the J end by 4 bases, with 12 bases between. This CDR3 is CSAGGGRNQPQHF. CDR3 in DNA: TGCAGTGCTGGAGGGGGACGGAATCAGCCCCAGCATTTT.

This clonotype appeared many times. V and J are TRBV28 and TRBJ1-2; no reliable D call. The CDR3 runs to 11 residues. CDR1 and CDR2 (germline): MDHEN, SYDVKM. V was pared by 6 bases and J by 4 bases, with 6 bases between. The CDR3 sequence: CASSPGYGYTF. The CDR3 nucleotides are TGTGCCAGCAGCCCGGGCTATGGCTACACCTTC.

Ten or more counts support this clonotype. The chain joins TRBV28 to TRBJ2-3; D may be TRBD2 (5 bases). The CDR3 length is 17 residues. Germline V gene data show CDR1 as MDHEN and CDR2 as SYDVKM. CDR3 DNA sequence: TGTGCGACGGTCACAGAGCGGCTAGCCCCTACCACAGATACGCAGTATTTT. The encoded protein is CATVTERLAPTTDTQYF.

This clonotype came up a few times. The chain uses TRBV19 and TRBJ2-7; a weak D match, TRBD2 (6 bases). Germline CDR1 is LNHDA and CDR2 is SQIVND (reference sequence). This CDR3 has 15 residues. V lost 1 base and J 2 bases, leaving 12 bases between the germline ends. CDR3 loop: CASSIGTGAPYEQYF. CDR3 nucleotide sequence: TGTGCCAGTAGTATAGGAACGGGAGCCCCCTACGAGCAGTACTTC.

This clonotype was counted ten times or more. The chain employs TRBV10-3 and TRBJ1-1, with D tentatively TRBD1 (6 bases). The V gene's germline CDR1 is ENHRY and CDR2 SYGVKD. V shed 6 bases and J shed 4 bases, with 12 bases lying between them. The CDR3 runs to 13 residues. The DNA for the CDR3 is TGTGCCATCAGCACAGGGATGGGCACTGAAGCTTTCTTT. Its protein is CAISTGMGTEAFF.

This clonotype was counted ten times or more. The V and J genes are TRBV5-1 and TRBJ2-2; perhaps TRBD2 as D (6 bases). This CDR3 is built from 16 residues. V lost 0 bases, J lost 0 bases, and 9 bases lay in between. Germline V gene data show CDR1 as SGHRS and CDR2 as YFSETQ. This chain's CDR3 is CASSLERASNTGELFF. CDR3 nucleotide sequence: TGCGCCAGCAGCTTGGAGCGGGCTTCGAACACCGGGGAGCTGTTTTTT.

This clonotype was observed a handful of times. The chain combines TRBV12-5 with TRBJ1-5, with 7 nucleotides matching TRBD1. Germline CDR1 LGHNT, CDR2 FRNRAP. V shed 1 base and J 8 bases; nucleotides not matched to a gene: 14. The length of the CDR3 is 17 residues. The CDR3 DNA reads TGTGCTAGTGGTTTGGGGGAGGGACGGCCGGGGACAGAGCCCCAGCATTTT. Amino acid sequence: CASGLGEGRPGTEPQHF.

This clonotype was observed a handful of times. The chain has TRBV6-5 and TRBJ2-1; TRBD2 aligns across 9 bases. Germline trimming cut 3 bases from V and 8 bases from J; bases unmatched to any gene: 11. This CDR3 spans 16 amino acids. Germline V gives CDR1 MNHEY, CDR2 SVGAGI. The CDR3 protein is CASSYNGLAGIDEQFF. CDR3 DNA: TGTGCCAGCAGTTATAATGGGCTAGCGGGAATCGATGAGCAGTTCTTC.

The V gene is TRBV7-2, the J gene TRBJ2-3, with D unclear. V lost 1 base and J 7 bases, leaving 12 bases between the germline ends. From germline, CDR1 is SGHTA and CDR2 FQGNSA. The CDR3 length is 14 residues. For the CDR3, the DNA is TGTGCCAGCAGCTTAGACCGTCGGTTAAATACGCAGTATTTT. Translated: CASSLDRRLNTQYF.

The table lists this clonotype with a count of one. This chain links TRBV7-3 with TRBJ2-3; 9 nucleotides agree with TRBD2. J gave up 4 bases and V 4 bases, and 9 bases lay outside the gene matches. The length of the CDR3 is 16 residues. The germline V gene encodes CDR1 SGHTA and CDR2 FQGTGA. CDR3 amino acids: CASSSTSGPWADTQYF. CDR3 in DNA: TGTGCCAGCAGCTCGACTAGCGGTCCTTGGGCAGATACGCAGTATTTT.

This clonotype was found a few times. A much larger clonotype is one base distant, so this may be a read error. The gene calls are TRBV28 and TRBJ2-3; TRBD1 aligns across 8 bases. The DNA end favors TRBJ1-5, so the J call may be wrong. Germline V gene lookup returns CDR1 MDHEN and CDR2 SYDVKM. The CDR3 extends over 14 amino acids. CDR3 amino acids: CASSLDQGADTQHF. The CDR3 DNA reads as TGTGCCAGCAGTTTAGATCAGGGGGCAGATACGCAGCATTTT.

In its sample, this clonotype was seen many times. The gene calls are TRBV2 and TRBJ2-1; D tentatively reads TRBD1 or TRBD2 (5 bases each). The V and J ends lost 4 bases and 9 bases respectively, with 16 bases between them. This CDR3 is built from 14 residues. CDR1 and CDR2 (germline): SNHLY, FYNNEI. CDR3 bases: TGTGCCAGCAGTGTCGGGACCTCCACGGGTGAGCAGTTCTTC. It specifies CASSVGTSTGEQFF.

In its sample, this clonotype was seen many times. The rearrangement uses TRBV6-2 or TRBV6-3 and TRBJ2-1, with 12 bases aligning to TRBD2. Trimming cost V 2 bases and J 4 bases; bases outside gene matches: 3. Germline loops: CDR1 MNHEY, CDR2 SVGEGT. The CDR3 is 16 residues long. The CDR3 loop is CASSYTSGRLYNEQFF. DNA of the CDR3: TGTGCCAGCAGTTACACTAGCGGGAGGCTATACAATGAGCAGTTCTTC.

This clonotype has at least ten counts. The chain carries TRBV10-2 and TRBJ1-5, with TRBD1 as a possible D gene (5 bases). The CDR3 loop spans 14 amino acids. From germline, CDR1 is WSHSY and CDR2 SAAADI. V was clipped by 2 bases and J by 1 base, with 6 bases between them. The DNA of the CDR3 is TGCGCCAGCAGTGAGGGGGGGAGCAATCAGCCCCAGCATTTT. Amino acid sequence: CASSEGGSNQPQHF.

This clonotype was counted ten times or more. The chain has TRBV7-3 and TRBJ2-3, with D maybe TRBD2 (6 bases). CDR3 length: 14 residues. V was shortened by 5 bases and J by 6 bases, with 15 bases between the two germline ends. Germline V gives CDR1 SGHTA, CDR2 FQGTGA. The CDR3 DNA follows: TGTGCCAGCAGCCCCTTAGCGGAAACGGATACGCAGTATTTT. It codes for CASSPLAETDTQYF.

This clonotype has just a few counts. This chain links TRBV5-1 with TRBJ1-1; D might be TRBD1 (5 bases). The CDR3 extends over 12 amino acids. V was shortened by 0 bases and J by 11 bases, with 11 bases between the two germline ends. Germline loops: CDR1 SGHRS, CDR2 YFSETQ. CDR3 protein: CASSLEGTSAFF. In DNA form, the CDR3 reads TGCGCCAGCAGCTTGGAGGGGACTAGTGCTTTCTTT.